Included here is one T cell receptor beta chain sequence, with context. The data are from a study of blood T cell repertoires in COVID-19. Study overall: There were acute and convalescent COVID-19 samples, and they came from the United States, Italy and Spain. Nucleic acid was either cDNA or gDNA, and it came from T cells, B-cell-depleted T cells, or PBMCs.

Cohort placement rested on clinical history that participants reported themselves. The data were produced by immunoSEQ multiplex PCR, yet TCRdb's version contains in-frame clones alone and is incomplete. The table includes about 200,000 clones, about 86% detected once. The germline V gene has CDR1 GTSNPN and CDR2 SVGIG (reference sequence). V was shortened by 4 bases and J by 11 bases, with 18 bases between the two germline ends. This CDR3 is 12 amino acids long. The genes are TRBV30 and TRBJ2-7; tentatively, D is TRBD1 (6 bases). This receptor was identified in a woman in her 40s with acute COVID-19. What was sequenced was PBMCs or T cells enriched from blood (not recorded which). CDR3 sequence reads: CAWNAPTGRKYF. The CDR3 DNA reads TGTGCCTGGAACGCCCCAACAGGGCGCAAGTACTTC.